These 9 T cell receptor beta chains were all obtained from the same sample, sequenced in a study of T cell repertoires in cytomegalovirus infection. TCRdb re-called the reads through MiXCR, storing one row per CDR3 protein. The table shows 490,000 or so distinct CDR3 sequences, with approximately 10% occurring only once. What was sequenced was PBMCs. These receptors were obtained from a human donor in good health (CMV status not recorded). Some clones in this sample may be carry-over from other donors' samples.

The chain recombines TRBV12-3 or TRBV12-4 with TRBJ1-3; TRBD1 matches at 10 bases. The CDR3 length is 17 residues. Germline trimming cut 2 bases from V and 2 bases from J; bases unmatched to any gene: 6. The CDR3 reads CASSLSRDRGAGNTIYF. The CDR3 coding sequence is TGTGCCAGCAGTTTATCACGGGACAGGGGAGCTGGAAACACCATATATTTT.

In its sample, this clonotype was seen many times. The chain couples TRBV6-6 to TRBJ2-5, with D uncertain. The CDR3 has 14 amino acids. Trimming removed 0 bases at V and 1 base at J, with 6 bases between. CDR1 MNHNY and CDR2 SVGAGI come from the germline V gene (reference sequence). For the CDR3, the DNA is TGTGCCAGCAGTTACTCGGCTAGCCAAGAGACCCAGTACTTC. Protein sequence: CASSYSASQETQYF.

This clonotype was detected ten times or more. This chain links TRBV12-3 or TRBV12-4 with TRBJ2-7; no reliable D call. The CDR3 is 15 amino acids. Trimming removed 4 bases at V and 7 bases at J, with 20 bases between. CDR3 DNA sequence: TGTGCCAGCAGTTCCCGAGAGAAACGTCCTTGGGAGCAGTACTTC. Translation gives CASSSREKRPWEQYF.

The rearrangement links TRBV15 to TRBJ1-1; the D is unclear. V lost 4 bases and J lost 4, with 16 bases in between. Germline lookup yields CDR1 LNHNV and CDR2 YYDKDF (reference sequence). This CDR3 spans 15 amino acids. The CDR3 here is CATSISPGLGTEAFF. The DNA for the CDR3 is TGTGCCACCAGCATTTCCCCTGGACTTGGCACTGAAGCTTTCTTT.

This clonotype was seen a handful of times. The gene calls are TRBV13 and TRBJ1-2; D may be TRBD1 (5 bases). The CDR3 consists of 13 residues. The V end lost 8 bases, the J end lost 4 bases, and 14 bases lay between the germline ends. From germline, CDR1 is PRHDT and CDR2 FYEKMQ (reference sequence). The CDR3 loop reads CASEEGNGYGYTF. CDR3 DNA: TGTGCCAGCGAGGAGGGGAATGGCTATGGCTACACCTTC.

This clonotype was recorded many times. V and J are TRBV6-1 and TRBJ1-5, with TRBD1 matching 12 bases. Looked up from germline, CDR1 is MNHNS and CDR2 is SASEGT. V trimming: 6 bases; J trimming: 6 bases; junction bases outside the gene matches: 9. CDR3 length equals 16 residues. This CDR3 reads CASSDTGTGGGQPQHF. The CDR3 bases are TGTGCCAGCAGCGACACCGGGACAGGGGGCGGTCAGCCCCAGCATTTT.

This clonotype was counted many times. The chain employs TRBV14 and TRBJ2-7, with TRBD2 as a possible D gene (7 bases). The V gene lost 5 bases and the J gene lost 2 bases, with 13 bases spanning the gap. The length of the CDR3 is 14 residues. Germline V CDR1 and CDR2: SGHDN, FVKESK. CDR3 sequence reads: CASSLGGGTYEQYF. The CDR3, as DNA: TGTGCCAGCAGCTTGGGCGGGGGCACCTACGAGCAGTACTTC.

This clonotype has ten or more counts. The V gene is TRBV4-1, the J gene TRBJ2-5; 9 bases line up with TRBD1. Per germline, CDR1 MGHRA and CDR2 YSYEKL. The junction had 5 bases not matched to a gene; V was cut back by 4 bases and J by 2 bases. The CDR3 is 15 residues long. Here the CDR3 DNA reads TGCGCCAGCAGCCGCGGACAGGGGACGCAAGAGACCCAGTACTTC. Protein sequence: CASSRGQGTQETQYF.

This clonotype was seen repeatedly, ten times or more. The chain links TRBV5-4 to TRBJ2-5; weak D call: TRBD2 (6 bases). V dropped 0 bases and J dropped 2 bases, with 11 bases sitting between them. This CDR3 region has 15 residues. From germline, CDR1 is SGHNT and CDR2 YYREEE (reference sequence). The CDR3 DNA reads TGTGCCAGCAGCTTGGACGGGGGTGCACAAGAGACCCAGTACTTC. This gives the protein CASSLDGGAQETQYF.